A selection of T cell receptor beta chains follows, all from one sample in a study of beta chain features in type 1 diabetes. Data came from immunoSEQ multiplex PCR; TCRdb stores just in-frame clones and leaves some out. The sample shows 350,000 to 450,000 clones, around 12% of them seen only once. Sequenced sample: naive CD4+ T cells from blood. These receptors were taken from a woman between 18 and 29 years old with type 1 diabetes. Each CDR3 is given with its conserved first and last residue. D genes are given only for firm matches. Clone size appears in some rows only: once, few, many, or a class for an expanded clone.

V: TRBV28; size: NA; J: TRBJ2-7; D: NA; length: 13; DNA: TGTGCCAGCAGCCCAGGAGGTAGCTACGAGCAGTACTTC; CDR3: CASSPGGSYEQYF
V: TRBV4-3; size: few; J: TRBJ2-7; D: NA; length: 13; DNA: TGCGCCAGCAGCCATGCACGGGGGTACGAGCAGTACTTC; CDR3: CASSHARGYEQYF
V: TRBV19; size: few; J: TRBJ2-7; D: TRBD1; length: 15; DNA: TGTGCCAGTAGTATCACAGGGGGCAAAATCTACGAGCAGTACTTC; CDR3: CASSITGGKIYEQYF
V: TRBV7-9; size: NA; J: TRBJ2-5; D: TRBD2; length: 15; DNA: TGTGCCAGCAGCTCCACCGTGGGAGGGGATGGGACCCAGTACTTC; CDR3: CASSSTVGGDGTQYF
V: TRBV11-2; size: NA; J: TRBJ1-2; D: NA; length: 13; DNA: TGTGCCAGCACCGGAGGCGGACGACGCGGCTACACCTTC; CDR3: CASTGGGRRGYTF
V: TRBV28; size: NA; J: TRBJ1-2; D: NA; length: 13; DNA: TGTGCCAGCAGTTTAGGGCAGGGAGGTGGCTACACCTTC; CDR3: CASSLGQGGGYTF
V: TRBV18; size: few; J: TRBJ2-7; D: NA; length: 15; DNA: TGTGCCAGCTCACCTGGGACTCGTACGTCCTACGAGCAGTACTTC; CDR3: CASSPGTRTSYEQYF
V: TRBV29-1; size: few; J: TRBJ2-7; D: NA; length: 13; DNA: TGCAGCGTTGCTTACAGGGTTACAGGCGAGCAGTACTTC; CDR3: CSVAYRVTGEQYF
V: TRBV7-9; size: NA; J: TRBJ1-2; D: NA; length: 14; DNA: NA; CDR3: CASSTSGQGAGYTF
V: TRBV30; size: few; J: TRBJ2-1; D: NA; length: 13; DNA: TGTGCCTGGAGGGGGGCAGGGAGCGGTGAGCAGTTCTTC; CDR3: CAWRGAGSGEQFF
V: TRBV5-6; size: NA; J: TRBJ2-2; D: TRBD1; length: 15; DNA: TGTGCCAGCAGCACAAGGACAGGGGGAACCGGGGAGCTGTTTTTT; CDR3: CASSTRTGGTGELFF
V: TRBV19; size: NA; J: TRBJ2-3; D: NA; length: 15; DNA: TGTGCCAGTAGGTCGCGGAGAGGTAGCACAGATACGCAGTATTTT; CDR3: CASRSRRGSTDTQYF